Given below is one TCR beta chain in context. This sample stems from a study of cytomegalovirus exposure and HLA in healthy donors. Study-wide context: Within an early data release were about 85 million unique TCRs drawn from HLA-typed donors.

Researchers ran the PCR with 60 Vbeta and 13 Jbeta primers. Profiling relied on immunoSEQ multiplex PCR, and the TCRdb table lists in-frame clones only, not all of them. Here the sample spans 75,000 to 90,000 clones, over 60% being singletons. The sequence derives from a woman in her forties in good health and CMV-seropositive. Sequenced: PBMCs.

This chain's CDR3 is CASSRSQGIRANVLTF. The CDR3 bases are TGTGCCAGCAGCCGCTCACAGGGGATAAGGGCCAACGTCCTGACTTTC. The rearrangement links TRBV28 to TRBJ2-6, with TRBD1 identical over 7 bases. Trimming took 6 bases from V and 5 from J; bases not matched to a gene: 10. Germline V gene lookup returns CDR1 MDHEN and CDR2 SYDVKM. The CDR3 runs to 16 residues. The full variable domain, with the rest looked up from reference TRBV28 and TRBJ2-6, is DVKVTQSSRYLVKRTGEKVFLECVQDMDHENMFWYRQDPGLGLRLIYFSYDVKMKEKGDIPEGYSVSREKKERFSLILESASTNQTSMYLCASSRSQGIRANVLTFGAGSRLTVL.